This paragraph covers one T cell receptor (beta chain) sequence. The sample originates from a study of blood T cell repertoires in COVID-19. Study-wide background: Donors in the United States, Italy and Spain gave samples during acute or convalescent COVID-19. PBMCs, B-cell-depleted T cells, or T cells provided the cDNA or gDNA that made up the material.

Original handling: Amplification of reference gene primers was used by the study to estimate nucleated cell counts. TCRdb's copy holds only in-frame clones and misses some; the assay was immunoSEQ multiplex PCR. The DNA was the basis for D and trimming; V, J and clone size are from that table. In the table there are 200,000 to 300,000 clones, about nine tenths of which are singletons. Sequencing was done on a sample of peripheral blood. The clonotype comes from a woman between 35 and 50 years old with acute or convalescent COVID-19.

The CDR3 spells CASSYSGQGSNQPQHF. The CDR3 DNA is TGTGCCAGCAGTTACTCCGGACAGGGTAGCAATCAGCCCCAGCATTTT. This chain connects TRBV6-6 to TRBJ1-5; 8 bases match TRBD1. CDR1 and CDR2 from the germline V gene are MNHNY and SVGAGI (reference sequence). The CDR3 totals 16 residues. V lost 0 bases to trimming and J lost 0 bases; unmatched junction nucleotides: 1.